The text below deals with one T cell receptor (beta chain). The data originate from a study of early stage breast cancer tumors. Study-level background: Of around 15 invasive breast tumors, about a dozen were hormone receptor-positive, HER2-negative.

Trimming took 7 bases from V and 5 from J, leaving 19 bases between them. The CDR3 is 15 amino acids. The germline V gene has CDR1 SGDLS and CDR2 YYNGEE. Blood replicates held 0.5 ug DNA, tumor or normal breast roughly 1.5 ug, two each. The assay was immunoSEQ multiplex PCR, and TCRdb's table has in-frame clones only and misses some. The sample holds around 40,000 clones; about three quarters are singletons and the top ten take about 7%. The chain employs TRBV9 and TRBJ1-5; D ambiguous. The sequenced material came from blood. This receptor was obtained from a person in their fifties with breast cancer. The CDR3 here is CASFLGRPIYQPQHF. CDR3 bases: TGTGCCAGCTTCCTGGGGAGGCCAATCTATCAGCCCCAGCATTTT.